This entry lists 2 T cell receptor beta chains sequenced from one sample in a study of cytomegalovirus exposure and HLA in healthy donors. PCR employed 60 Vbeta and 13 Jbeta primers. TCRdb's table, derived via immunoSEQ multiplex PCR, lists solely in-frame clones and lacks some. The table shows 150,000 to 250,000 clones, with around 80% occurring only once. The source material was PBMCs. These receptors all stem from a woman younger than 45 in good health and CMV-seropositive.

This chain connects TRBV5-1 to TRBJ2-2, with D perhaps TRBD1 (6 bases). The germline V and J ends were trimmed by 7 bases and 8 bases, with 15 bases remaining between them. Germline lookup yields CDR1 SGHRS and CDR2 YFSETQ. The CDR3 covers 13 residues. CDR3 sequence: CASATSGVGELFF. The CDR3 coding sequence is TGCGCCAGCGCCACCTCAGGGGTGGGGGAGCTGTTTTTT.

CDR3: CSVGQGAWTNTEAFF. The CDR3 DNA sequence: TGCAGCGTGGGACAGGGGGCATGGACGAACACTGAAGCTTTCTTT. J is TRBJ1-1 and V is TRBV29-1; the match to TRBD1 covers 12 bases. Trimming removed 6 bases from V and 1 base from J; junction bases left unmatched: 6. Germline CDR1 and CDR2: SQVTM and ANQGSEA. This CDR3 region has 15 residues.